The 14 T cell receptor beta chains below were found in one sample sequenced in a study of human T cells and chemical hapten exposure. MiXCR, run by TCRdb on the RACE reads, gives a single entry per CDR3 protein. The table shows a few hundred thousand distinct CDR3 sequences, with about 6% occurring only once. Stated time point: patch test 2, 6 weeks after DPC sensitization. As to treatment: therapeutic diphenylcyclopropenone sensitization with weekly scalp DPC. Sequences were derived from whole blood, sampled in connection with sensitization to the hapten diphenylcyclopropenone (DPC). These receptors came from a woman between 18 and 29 years old with alopecia areata. Some clones in this sample may be carry-over from other donors' samples.

This clonotype has a count of ten or more. CDR3 sequence: CASRSGTSSSPLHF. CDR3 DNA: TGTGCCAGCAGGTCCGGGACAAGTTCGTCACCCCTCCACTTT. The genes are TRBV7-9 and TRBJ1-6, with D possibly being TRBD1 (6 bases). The germline gives CDR1 SEHNR, CDR2 FQNEAQ (reference sequence). The CDR3 length is 14 residues. Trimming shortened V by 6 bases and J by 10 bases, and 16 bases separated the two germline ends.

This clonotype was picked up a small number of times. The rearrangement joins TRBV12-3 or TRBV12-4 to TRBJ1-2, with D unresolved. Trimming left V 3 bases short and J 0 bases short, with 17 bases between. The CDR3 contains 17 residues. CDR3 in DNA: TGTGCCAGCAGTTTCTCAAGGGCAGCTCTCTCTAACTATGGCTACACCTTC. Protein sequence: CASSFSRAALSNYGYTF.

This clonotype was seen a handful of times. The gene calls are TRBV6-5 and TRBJ1-1; the D gene is possibly TRBD1 (5 bases). This CDR3 has 16 residues. The V and J ends lost 2 bases and 0 bases respectively, with 13 bases between them. Per germline, CDR1 MNHEY and CDR2 SVGAGI. The CDR3 bases are TGTGCCAGCAGTTACGCCACGGGGGACGTGAACACTGAAGCTTTCTTT. Its protein is CASSYATGDVNTEAFF.

This clonotype was counted at least ten times. This chain uses TRBV9 with TRBJ1-6; D uncertain. CDR3 length: 16 residues. Between the trimmed V and J ends, which lost 3 bases and 0 bases, there was a span of 10 bases. The germline gives CDR1 SGDLS, CDR2 YYNGEE. DNA for the CDR3: TGTGCCAGCAGCGATGATAGTAGCTCCTATAATTCACCCCTCCACTTT. Translation gives CASSDDSSSYNSPLHF.

This clonotype was observed many times. V and J are TRBV25-1 and TRBJ2-2, with D perhaps matching TRBD2 (6 bases). Germline lookup yields CDR1 MGHDK and CDR2 SYGVNS. The V and J ends lost 2 bases and 0 bases respectively, with 16 bases between them. There are 18 residues in the CDR3. The CDR3 region is CASSEKIGGAPNTGELFF. CDR3 nucleotide sequence: TGTGCCAGCAGTGAAAAAATTGGAGGGGCGCCGAACACCGGGGAGCTGTTTTTT.

This clonotype was seen ten or more times. This rearrangement joins TRBV6-6 to TRBJ1-1; D is possibly TRBD1 (5 bases). CDR1 MNHNY and CDR2 SVGAGI come from the germline V gene (reference sequence). The CDR3 consists of 13 residues. Trimming cost V 7 bases and J 0 bases, with 9 bases left between them. This CDR3 is CASMRGVNTEAFF. The CDR3 nucleotides are TGTGCCAGCATGAGGGGAGTGAACACTGAAGCTTTCTTT.

This clonotype came up a few times. The chain joins TRBV5-1 to TRBJ2-3; D possibly matches TRBD1 or TRBD2 (5 bases each). The V gene's germline CDR1 is SGHRS and CDR2 YFSETQ. The CDR3 has 17 amino acids. V lost 2 bases, J lost 6 bases, and 22 bases lay in between. The CDR3 loop is CASSFYNAGTVLDTQYF. CDR3 in DNA: TGCGCCAGCAGCTTCTACAATGCCGGGACCGTCTTGGATACGCAGTATTTT.

This clonotype was counted a few times. This chain links TRBV12-3 or TRBV12-4 with TRBJ2-2; D ambiguous. V was cut by 0 bases and J by 6 bases, with 11 bases left in between. This CDR3 is 15 amino acids long. The CDR3 is CASSLAGYDAGELFF. The CDR3 DNA reads TGTGCCAGCAGTTTAGCAGGGTACGATGCCGGGGAGCTGTTTTTT.

This clonotype was detected many times. V and J are TRBV5-1 and TRBJ1-2, with D maybe TRBD1 (5 bases). V gave up 2 bases and J gave up 3 bases, with 11 bases separating them. The CDR3 spans 14 residues. CDR1 and CDR2 (germline): SGHRS, YFSETQ. The CDR3 DNA reads TGCGCCAGCAGCTTACAGCTGGGGGACTATGGCTACACCTTC. Translating gives CASSLQLGDYGYTF.

This clonotype was detected many times. This CDR3 reads CSARDRRTDTQYF. The DNA of the CDR3 is TGCAGTGCTAGAGATCGTCGCACAGATACGCAGTATTTT. This sequence joins TRBV20-1 and TRBJ2-3; D uncertain. The length of the CDR3 is 13 residues. Germline CDR1 reads DFQATT; CDR2 reads SNEGSKA (reference sequence). V was shortened by 0 bases and J by 1 base, with 5 bases between the two germline ends.

This clonotype was seen at least ten times. Here the CDR3 reads CASSYIASSNTEAFF. For the CDR3, the DNA is TGTGCCAGCAGTTATATAGCGAGTTCGAACACTGAAGCTTTCTTT. The chain recombines TRBV6-5 with TRBJ1-1; D ambiguous. The V end lost 3 bases, the J end lost 1 base, and 12 bases lay between the germline ends. The CDR3 has 15 residues. Per the germline V gene, CDR1 is MNHEY and CDR2 is SVGAGI.

This clonotype was detected only a few times. The chain employs TRBV20-1 and TRBJ2-3; 9 bases fit TRBD1. J lost 5 bases, V lost 6 bases, and 9 bases had no gene match. CDR3 length: 14 residues. CDR1 is DFQATT, CDR2 SNEGSKA, per germline (reference sequence). CDR3 loop: CSALTGGALDTQYF. The CDR3 bases are TGCAGTGCCCTCACAGGGGGCGCATTAGATACGCAGTATTTT.

This clonotype was recorded at least ten times. The chain employs TRBV6-5 and TRBJ2-3; TRBD1 or TRBD2 may be the D gene (6 bases each). Germline V gene lookup returns CDR1 MNHEY and CDR2 SVGAGI. This CDR3 region has 16 residues. V was pared by 6 bases and J by 0 bases, with 16 bases between. The CDR3 DNA sequence: TGTGCCAGCAGCCCCGTACCGGGGGCAAGCACAGATACGCAGTATTTT. It specifies CASSPVPGASTDTQYF.

This clonotype was detected only a few times. The J gene is TRBJ2-2, the V gene TRBV7-8; D is uncertain. Trimming cost V 6 bases and J 1 base, with 15 bases left between them. The length of the CDR3 is 16 residues. Germline V gives CDR1 SGHVS, CDR2 FQNEAQ. This CDR3 is CASSRSPRENTGELFF. CDR3 sequence (DNA): TGTGCCAGCAGTCGATCCCCCCGCGAGAACACCGGGGAGCTGTTTTTT. Drawing the rest from reference TRBV7-8 and TRBJ2-2, the complete variable domain is GAGVSQSPRYKVAKRGQDVALRCDPISGHVSLFWYQQALGQGPEFLTYFQNEAQLDKSGLPSDRFFAERPEGSVSTLKIQRTQQEDSAVYLCASSRSPRENTGELFFGEGSRLTVL.